This TCR beta chain was documented in a study of vaccination and CD4 T cells after COVID-19. Across the study: Each control culture was treated with a CEFX pool, an HIV-1 Nef pool, or no peptide. Study observations and caveats: Sampling was limited to relatively few convalescent patients, with no early post-infection timepoints studied.

Time point of the sample: late sampling 161 to 241 days after vaccination in three convalescent patients. Treatment: approximately 9-day PBMC culture with coronavirus spike peptide pools or control peptides (ViraFEST assay). The culture of around 2.2 million PBMCs per well included approximately 10 IU/ml IL-2 and around 11 ug/ml peptide pools. Sequencing of DNA taken from cultured CD4+ T cells relied on the Oncomine TCR Beta short-read assay. Each CDR3 protein is one row after TCRdb ran MiXCR on the PCR reads. The sample lists under 25,000 distinct CDR3 sequences; about a third were seen once. Of note for this clonotype: Its antigen is as yet unknown.

CDR1 and CDR2 from the germline V gene are MNHEY and SMNVEV (reference sequence). Trimming took off 4 bases at V and 2 bases at J, with 0 bases between the two ends. There are 10 residues in the CDR3. The input for sequencing was CD4+ T cells from blood, cultured in vitro, taken about 7 months after SARS-CoV-2 vaccination. The sequence was obtained from a human donor who had recovered from COVID-19. The chain recombines TRBV27 with TRBJ2-7; D is uncertain. CDR3 sequence reads: CASSSYEQYF. In DNA, the CDR3 is TGTGCCAGCAGTTCCTACGAGCAGTACTTC.